This T cell receptor (beta chain) came from a study of blood T cell repertoires in COVID-19. As for the study in general: From the United States, Italy and Spain came samples of acute and convalescent COVID-19. PBMCs, B-cell-depleted T cells, or T cells were the source of the cDNA or gDNA that made up the material.

Deletions cut 3 bases from V and 1 base from J, with 6 bases between. Germline-derived CDR1 and CDR2 are MNHEY and SVGEGT. CDR3 length equals 13 residues. In the study's own analysis: Nucleated cell counts were estimated from reference gene primer amplification. Only in-frame clones appear in the TCRdb table, and some are missing; sequencing was by immunoSEQ multiplex PCR. V and J calls and clone size come straight from that table; D and trimming were deduced from the DNA. The sample carries over 110,000 clones, 70% to 90% recorded once. The sequence derives from a human donor in a cohort sampled during active COVID-19. Sequencing was performed on peripheral blood. The V and J genes are TRBV6-2 or TRBV6-3 and TRBJ1-2; D is undetermined. The CDR3 DNA follows: TGTGCCAGCAGTTATGAACTTAACTATGGCTACACCTTC. Amino acid sequence: CASSYELNYGYTF.